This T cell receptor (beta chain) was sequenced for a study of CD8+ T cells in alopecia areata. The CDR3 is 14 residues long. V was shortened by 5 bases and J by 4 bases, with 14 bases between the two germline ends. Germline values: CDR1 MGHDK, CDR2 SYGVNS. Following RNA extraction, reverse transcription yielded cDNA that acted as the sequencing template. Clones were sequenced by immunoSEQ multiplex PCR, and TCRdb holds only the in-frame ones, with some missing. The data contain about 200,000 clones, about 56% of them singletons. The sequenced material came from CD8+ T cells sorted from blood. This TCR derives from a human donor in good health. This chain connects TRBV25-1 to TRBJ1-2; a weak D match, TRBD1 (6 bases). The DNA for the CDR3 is TGTGCCAGCAGTTCCCCAGGGGCTATCTATGGCTACACCTTC. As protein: CASSSPGAIYGYTF.